This passage covers 10 T cell receptor beta chains from one sample sequenced in a study of cytomegalovirus exposure and HLA in healthy donors. PCR primers comprised 60 Vbeta and 13 Jbeta primers. Sequenced by immunoSEQ multiplex PCR; TCRdb stores in-frame clones only, minus some. This sample has 110,000 or so clones, with 77% found just once. Sequenced sample: PBMCs. These receptors all come from a man aged 18 to 29 in good health and CMV-seropositive.

V is TRBV28 and J is TRBJ1-6; tentatively, D is TRBD1 (5 bases). This CDR3 contains 15 residues. V gave up 2 bases and J gave up 5 bases, with 10 bases separating them. Germline-derived CDR1 and CDR2 are MDHEN and SYDVKM. DNA of the CDR3: TGTGCCAGCAGTTTAGGGGGGATCAATAATTCACCCCTCCACTTT. It yields the protein CASSLGGINNSPLHF.

This clone was detected only a few times. The chain carries TRBV4-2 and TRBJ2-7, with D tentatively TRBD2 (6 bases). This CDR3 region has 13 residues. The germline CDR1 and CDR2 sequences are LGHNA and YNFKEQ. Between the trimmed V and J ends, which lost 1 base and 6 bases, there was a span of 10 bases. DNA of the CDR3: TGTGCCAGCAGCCAAGCCGGGGGTGGCGAGCAGTACTTC. Its translation: CASSQAGGGEQYF.

The V call is TRBV27, the J call TRBJ2-1, with D perhaps TRBD2 (5 bases). Trimming removed 5 bases at V and 0 bases at J, with 14 bases between. CDR3 size: 16 residues. Germline V lookup: CDR1 MNHEY, CDR2 SMNVEV (reference sequence). CDR3 DNA sequence: TGTGCCAGCAGTGCCCTTCTAGGGAGCTCCTACAATGAGCAGTTCTTC. It translates to CASSALLGSSYNEQFF.

Note on this clone: An end of the junction does not agree with germline; a read error may underlie this. The chain combines TRBV6-5 with TRBJ2-4, with D unclear. Germline CDR1 reads MNHEY; CDR2 reads SVGAGI. The CDR3 consists of 15 residues. This CDR3 reads CASSYSMRAKNSQYF. CDR3 nucleotides: TGTGCCAGCAGTTACTCGATGAGAGCCAAAAACAGTCAGTACTTC.

This clone was seen a handful of times. The genes are TRBV10-1 and TRBJ2-3; D possibly corresponds to TRBD2 (6 bases). The CDR3 has 13 amino acids. CDR1 is WNHNN and CDR2 is SYGVQD in the germline V gene (reference sequence). V was trimmed by 7 bases and J by 6 bases, leaving 14 bases between them. CDR3 DNA sequence: TGCGCCAGCAACCGGGACGGGGGTGATACGCAGTATTTT. Translation: CASNRDGGDTQYF.

The chain is built from TRBV5-1 and TRBJ2-5; TRBD2 aligns across 11 bases. J gave up 3 bases and V 0 bases, and 4 bases lay outside the gene matches. CDR3 size: 16 residues. Germline V gene sequence: CDR1 SGHRS, CDR2 YFSETQ. CDR3 coding DNA: TGCGCCAGCAGCTTGGTCCTAGCGGGGGGAAAAGAGACCCAGTACTTC. This sequence encodes CASSLVLAGGKETQYF.

V usage is TRBV4-1 and J usage is TRBJ2-1; 12 bases map to TRBD2. The CDR3 covers 17 residues. V lost 2 bases and J lost 6; bases outside the gene matches: 8. Germline V CDR1 and CDR2: MGHRA, YSYEKL. The CDR3 DNA is TGCGCCAGCAGCCAATCGCCTAGCGGGGGGGCCGTCAATGAGCAGTTCTTC. Amino acids: CASSQSPSGGAVNEQFF.

The chain has TRBV28 and TRBJ2-5; 9 nucleotides match TRBD1. The DNA end lines up better with TRBJ2-7; the J call may be wrong. CDR3 length: 16 residues. The germline gives CDR1 MDHEN, CDR2 SYDVKM. DNA for the CDR3: TGTGCCAGCAGTTTCCGGGACAGGGTAAACCCCTACGAGCAGTACTTC. It codes for CASSFRDRVNPYEQYF.

The rearrangement links TRBV5-1 to TRBJ2-1, with TRBD2 as a possible D gene (5 bases). V lost 0 bases and J 10 bases, leaving 11 bases between the germline ends. The germline gives CDR1 SGHRS, CDR2 YFSETQ. The CDR3 spans 13 residues. CDR3 DNA: TGCGCCAGCAGCTTGGAAGCGGTCTCAGAGCAGTTCTTC. It yields the protein CASSLEAVSEQFF.

This rearrangement joins TRBV6-1 to TRBJ1-6, with TRBD1 identical over 11 bases. Germline assignment: CDR1 MNHNS and CDR2 SASEGT. There are 14 residues in the CDR3. V dropped 5 bases and J dropped 10; count of bases not matched to a gene: 4. In DNA form, the CDR3 reads TGTGCCAGCAGTCCCCGGACAGGGGGCTCACCCCTCCACTTT. Its translation: CASSPRTGGSPLHF.